The present entry profiles one TCR beta chain with its context. This clonotype was counted only a few times. The antigen it binds to is not known. Within one base of it there is no much larger clone, and no base qualities were kept. Library construction relied on PCR. Sequencing relied on an Illumina HiSeq 2500. TCR libraries were prepared with molecular barcoding, using unique molecular identifiers to normalize TCRbeta repertoire quantification. TCRdb reprocessed the public reads (quality trimming at Q25 with fastp, clone calling with MiXCR) and kept in-frame beta chains. When rows share a CDR3 protein, they turn into one entry using the most common DNA and genes. This sample gives some 300,000 distinct CDR3 sequences in total; 10% of them show up just once. Together, the top ten hold roughly 2.5% of the sample. The germline V gene specifies SQVTM as CDR1 and ANQGSEA as CDR2. V loses 3 bases of germline sequence and J loses 0 bases, and the interval between the two ends is 7 bases. The CDR3 measures 13 amino acids from cysteine to phenylalanine. Left in the record is the CDR3 DNA by itself, 39 bases read in frame from the first base.

This sample is part of a study of T-cell reconstitution after alpha-beta-depleted transplantation in children (dated by TCRdb to 2016 to 2017). Regarding the complete study: The study quantitatively tracked T-cell immune reconstitution after TCRalphabeta/CD19-depleted allogeneic hematopoietic cell transplantation in children using TCR repertoire profiling.

The chain was built from TRBV29-1 and TRBJ2-3; a confident D gene designation cannot be given. Sequences were derived from PBMCs from the stem cell graft donor, sampled from the stem cell graft. The sequence derives from a human donor who donated a stem cell graft to a child with acute lymphoblastic leukemia. At the DNA level, the sequence is TGCAGCGTTGACCCGGAAAGCACAGATACGCAGTATTTT. The resulting protein is CSVDPESTDTQYF.